This is a list of T cell receptor beta chains from one sample in a study of blood T cell repertoires in COVID-19. Assay: immunoSEQ multiplex PCR; the TCRdb copy retains only in-frame clones and omits some. The sample comprises about 140,000 clones, roughly four fifths of which are singletons, and around 1.4% rests with the top ten. Sequenced sample: peripheral blood. Receptors originate from a human donor in a cohort sampled during active COVID-19. Both conserved end residues are part of each CDR3. Each record gives: D gene, clone size, J gene, V gene, CDR3 protein. D genes are given only for firm matches. Clone sizes are given selectively: once, few, many, or a class where the clone is expanded.

d_call: .
clone_size: .
j_call: TRBJ1-4
v_call: TRBV12-3/TRBV12-4
cdr3_aa: CASNRAINEKLFF

d_call: TRBD1
clone_size: .
j_call: TRBJ2-2
v_call: TRBV7-2
cdr3_aa: CASSLSRDRGNTGELFF

d_call: .
clone_size: .
j_call: TRBJ2-1
v_call: TRBV7-9
cdr3_aa: CASSFWTGHNEQFF

d_call: .
clone_size: few
j_call: TRBJ1-4
v_call: TRBV19
cdr3_aa: CASSLESFRGEKLFF

d_call: TRBD2
clone_size: .
j_call: TRBJ2-5
v_call: TRBV7-2
cdr3_aa: CASSLASGTRETQYF

d_call: TRBD1
clone_size: .
j_call: TRBJ1-5
v_call: TRBV2
cdr3_aa: CASSDKGASNQPQHF

d_call: .
clone_size: .
j_call: TRBJ2-7
v_call: TRBV10-3
cdr3_aa: CAISESTGLRYEQYF

d_call: .
clone_size: few
j_call: TRBJ2-4
v_call: TRBV4-1
cdr3_aa: CASSQDPRTKNIQYF

d_call: TRBD1
clone_size: .
j_call: TRBJ2-5
v_call: TRBV3-1/TRBV3-2
cdr3_aa: CASSLLGQGDPTQYF

d_call: .
clone_size: .
j_call: TRBJ1-2
v_call: TRBV18
cdr3_aa: CASSPPGSPYGYTF

d_call: TRBD2
clone_size: once
j_call: TRBJ2-3
v_call: TRBV15
cdr3_aa: CATSRTGLAGEGTQYF

d_call: .
clone_size: .
j_call: TRBJ2-7
v_call: TRBV3-1/TRBV3-2
cdr3_aa: CASSRLGAEQYF

d_call: .
clone_size: .
j_call: TRBJ1-6
v_call: TRBV28
cdr3_aa: CASSFDINSPLHF

d_call: TRBD2
clone_size: few
j_call: TRBJ2-2
v_call: TRBV19
cdr3_aa: CASSIRVGGTTNTGELFF

d_call: .
clone_size: .
j_call: TRBJ2-1
v_call: TRBV2
cdr3_aa: CASSTGQQFF

d_call: .
clone_size: .
j_call: TRBJ2-2
v_call: TRBV28
cdr3_aa: CASRRENYPRDWSPGELFF

d_call: TRBD1
clone_size: few
j_call: TRBJ2-2
v_call: TRBV6-1
cdr3_aa: CASSEVGTGNTGELFF

d_call: .
clone_size: .
j_call: TRBJ2-7
v_call: TRBV7-8
cdr3_aa: CASSPLAIYEQYF

d_call: .
clone_size: .
j_call: TRBJ2-1
v_call: TRBV7-9
cdr3_aa: CASSLGAQRSNEQFF

d_call: TRBD2
clone_size: .
j_call: TRBJ2-1
v_call: TRBV5-1
cdr3_aa: CASSLVLAGGRYEQFF

d_call: TRBD2
clone_size: .
j_call: TRBJ2-3
v_call: TRBV7-3
cdr3_aa: CASSLLANTDTQYF